This TCR beta chain was obtained from a study of Ad26.COV2.S vaccination and SARS-CoV-2 variants. Background on the study: Donor was in the COV1001 Ad26.COV2.S trial arm. Ad26.COV2.S given intramuscularly, once or twice 56 days apart.

The treatment here: 15 to 20 received Ad26.COV2.S at low or high dose, single or two shots; 5 received placebo; per-sample allocation not given. Material that was analyzed had been drawn on day 63 after the first vaccine or placebo injection. At a Boston site, the person donating was an adult of 18-55 years. The administered vaccine (an Ad26 vector) expressed Wuhan-strain SARS-CoV-2 spike. V lost 0 bases to trimming and J lost 6 bases, with 11 bases between them. The CDR3 runs 13 residues. Germline lookup yields CDR1 GTSNPN and CDR2 SVGIG (reference sequence). Using immunoSEQ multiplex PCR, the repertoire was profiled, and TCRdb retains in-frame clones only, with some absent. The sample carries approximately 480,000 clones, approximately 88% recorded once.

The genes are TRBV30 and TRBJ1-1; D is undetermined. This clonotype was sampled from a person aged 18-60 years who received the Ad26.COV2.S COVID-19 vaccine or a placebo. Here the sequenced sample was peripheral blood, taken in a trial of Ad26.COV2.S vaccine versus placebo. This CDR3 is CAWSVRRVAEAFF. Written as DNA, the CDR3 is TGTGCCTGGAGTGTACGCCGGGTGGCTGAAGCTTTCTTT.